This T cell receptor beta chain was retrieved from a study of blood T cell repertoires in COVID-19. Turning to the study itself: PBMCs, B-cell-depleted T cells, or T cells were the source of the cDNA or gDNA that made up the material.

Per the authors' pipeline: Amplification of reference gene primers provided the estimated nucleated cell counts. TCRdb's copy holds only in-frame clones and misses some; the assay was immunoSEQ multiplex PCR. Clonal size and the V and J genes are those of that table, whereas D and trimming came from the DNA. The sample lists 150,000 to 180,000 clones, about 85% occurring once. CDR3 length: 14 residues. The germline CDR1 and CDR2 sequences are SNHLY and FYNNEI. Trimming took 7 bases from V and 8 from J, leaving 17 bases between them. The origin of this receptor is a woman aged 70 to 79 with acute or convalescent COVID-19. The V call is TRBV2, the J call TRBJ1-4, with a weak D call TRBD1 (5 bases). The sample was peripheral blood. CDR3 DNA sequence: TGTGCCAGCACACTGCAGGGCCTTAAGGAAAAACTGTTTTTT. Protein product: CASTLQGLKEKLFF. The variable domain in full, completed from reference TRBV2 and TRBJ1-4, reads EPEVTQTPSHQVTQMGQEVILRCVPISNHLYFYWYRQILGQKVEFLVSFYNNEISEKSEIFDDQFSVERPDGSNFTLKIRSTKLEDSAMYFCASTLQGLKEKLFFGSGTQLSVL.